Reported below is one T cell receptor (beta chain). This clonotype was counted only a few times. What this receptor recognizes is not known. Qualities for individual bases were not recorded, and no much larger clone is one base off. The germline V gene encodes CDR1 SGDLS and CDR2 YYNGEE. The CDR3 numbers 14 residues from cysteine through phenylalanine. Of all the DNA, just the CDR3 is kept, 42 bases in frame from base 1. Trimming at the junction amounts to 3 bases on V and 5 bases on J, and the germline ends lie 15 bases apart. What the time point label conveys for this sample: newly diagnosed GD, antithyroid drugs for less than 3 months. RNA was extracted from PBMCs in TRIzol for both TCR sequencing and RNA sequencing. The diagnosis of Graves' disease followed American Thyroid Association guidelines. Patients were recruited from an endocrinology department in Xi'an, China. From each patient, around 9 milliliters of peripheral blood was collected into an EDTA anticoagulant tube. Ficoll Paque Plus density gradient separation was used to isolate PBMCs, and no further T cell sorting was done. An Agilent 2100 Bioanalyzer and agarose gel were used to check RNA quality, while a NanoDrop 2000 measured RNA concentration.

This sample was included in a study of regulatory T cells in long-lasting Graves disease (dated by TCRdb to about 2021). Context from the whole study: In the newly diagnosed Graves' disease group, patients had been taking antithyroid drugs for less than 3 months. Persistent Graves' disease patients were compared with newly diagnosed Graves' disease patients by peripheral blood TCR sequencing and RNA sequencing. The study was conducted in China and was registered as a clinical trial. A total of around 35 samples were covered by TCR sequencing, comprising 13 persistent and around 20 newly diagnosed Graves' disease patients.

On the study overall, not on this receptor specifically: TRBV28, TRBJ1-2 and TRBJ2-5 were preferentially used in persistent disease, while TRBV20-1 and TRBJ2-1 were favored in newly diagnosed disease. The authors noted that the small sample size was a limitation that may lower accuracy. Only peripheral blood was studied, because thyroid tissue, the primary lesion, was inaccessible. Persistent Graves' disease patients showed lower TCR Shannon entropy and fewer highly expanded clones than newly diagnosed patients, suggesting clonal expansion. Persistent patients shared more public clonotypes among themselves (around 2,500) than newly diagnosed patients did (over 950). Sequencing and analysis were limited to the TCR beta chain.

The library was built by means of multiplex PCR. Sequencer: Illumina HiSeq 4000. CDR3 regions were amplified by Arm-PCR with iRepertoire HTBI primers to construct TCR beta libraries. Before sequencing, the PCR products underwent gel purification. The authors' pipeline ran thus. Gene usage analysis of CDR3 amino acid clonotypes relied on the roughly 60 TRBV and around 13 TRBJ segments identified across samples. COPE and FqMerger were used to merge the filtered high-quality paired reads into contigs. Contigs were aligned with BLAST to IMGT TRBV, TRBD and TRBJ reference genes, and CDR3 was defined per IMGT. Highly expanded clones were defined as clonotypes with a frequency above 0.1%. Shannon entropy served as the measure of repertoire diversity, while the Gini coefficient captured V-J evenness. A clonotype was considered public if more than one individual shared it. TCRdb redid the processing of the public reads, applying fastp at Q25 and MiXCR, and retained in-frame beta chains. Rows merge per CDR3 protein into single entries with the most common DNA and genes. The V and J calls were determined by TCRdb, not by the authors. The sample table records under 700,000 distinct CDR3 sequences; about 16% of these occur just once. The top ten constitute roughly 25% of the sample.

Another study also made use of these data, one on T cells in Graves' hyperthyroidism and ophthalmopathy. In that second paper, the authors write: A patient counted as having stable Graves' hyperthyroidism if no progression to ophthalmopathy occurred over 18 months of follow-up. Hyperthyroidism patients were aged 18 to 65 years and newly diagnosed, with disease duration of less than 2 months. Any patient with an uncontrolled infection, another autoimmune disease, pregnancy or lactation was excluded. Diagnoses were based on clinical symptoms, serum thyroxine and TRAb, thyroid ultrasound and orbital computed tomography. The first round of RT-PCR for the TCR CDR3 was performed with the HTBI primer set and the Qiagen OneStep RT-PCR kit. Blood samples also contained most of the expanded thyroid clonotypes (frequency above 0.001), which suggests that blood repertoires may reflect thyroid immune responses. A 13 V-J signature model separated ophthalmopathy from stable hyperthyroidism, with roughly 88% sensitivity and roughly 82% specificity in cross-validation and 80%/75% in testing. In validation, progression to ophthalmopathy was predicted by the model with 70% to 71% sensitivity and roughly 72% specificity, a median of roughly 6.4 months before onset. To identify TCR V-J signatures that set the groups apart, the researchers used a discovery cohort of about a hundred patients, made up of around 40 with Graves' ophthalmopathy and about 60 with stable Graves' hyperthyroidism. Prospective prediction of ophthalmopathy was tested in an independent validation cohort of some 20 hyperthyroidism patients and 15 to 17 patients who later progressed to ophthalmopathy. The 100 discovery patients were divided at random into training and test sets in a 7:3 ratio. Thyroid tissue and blood T-cell repertoires from six Graves' hyperthyroidism patients were also compared in the study. After blood sampling, hyperthyroidism patients were treated with methimazole at a starting dose of 30 mg daily, and ophthalmopathy patients were treated with high-dose intravenous methylprednisolone. Libraries were constructed in a second round of multiplex PCR, after which size selection and purification were performed. Sequencing of the libraries was done on an Illumina HiSeq2000 using paired-end 100 bp reads. SOAPnuke was used to process the raw data, with reads discarded if the reads contained adapters or uncalled bases, had a mean Phred below 15, or lacked an exact constant-primer or identifier match. COPE v1.2.5 was used to merge high-quality paired reads, and clonotypes were defined as unique nucleotide sequences. MiTCR v1.1 was used to align clonotypes to the IMGT TRBV, TRBD and TRBJ reference segments. Analysis was restricted to V-J combinations with a frequency above 0.0001, which covered roughly 99% of repertoires. A TCS score was defined as the ratio between F50 (clonal expansion) and ExV (chaos), using BLOSUM62-based TCRdist between CDR3 peptides within each V-J. Welch's t-statistics and random forest reduced roughly 500 V-J features to roughly 13, which were used in a naive Bayes classifier (R e1071). Sample size was not statistically predetermined, and blinding of investigators to group allocation was not performed. According to the paper, TCR Vbeta CDR3 sequencing was carried out on approximately 140 peripheral blood samples, which came from fewer than 50 ophthalmopathy, about 75 hyperthyroidism and roughly 17 progressor patients.

The sequence was obtained from a woman aged 40 to 65 with Graves disease. Donor details come from another sample of the same person, matched by shared clones. This sample comprised peripheral blood mononuclear cells (PBMCs), obtained at new diagnosis, from a patient treated with antithyroid drugs. The chain is made from TRBV9 and TRBJ2-7, with no reliable assignment of the D segment. The bases read TGTGCCAGCAGCGGTAGAGTAGGGTGGGACGAGCAGTACTTC. Translation gives CASSGRVGWDEQYF.